This note documents a single TCR beta chain sequence. Sequencing was performed with immunoSEQ multiplex PCR; in TCRdb, only in-frame clones are kept and a portion is missing. The sample holds about 150,000 clones, about 81% seen once. This specimen comes from a study of blood T cell repertoires in COVID-19. Germline-derived CDR1 and CDR2 are MGHRA and YSYEKL. The CDR3 extends over 15 amino acids. V shed 1 base and J shed 0 bases, with 9 bases lying between them. Researchers sorted participants into cohorts using their self-reported clinical history. The sequencing input was PBMCs or T cells enriched from blood (not recorded which). The chain has TRBV4-1 and TRBJ1-2, with a weak D call TRBD1 (5 bases). This sequence originates from a man aged 45-65 years who had recovered from COVID-19. The CDR3 region is CASSQGQFSNYGYTF. The CDR3 DNA reads TGCGCCAGCAGCCAAGGACAGTTTTCTAACTATGGCTACACCTTC.